These 27 T cell receptor beta chains were all obtained from the same sample, sequenced in a study of spatial heterogeneity in lung cancer. This sample's time point: sample taken at primary tumor resection. One entry per CDR3 protein, called by TCRdb with MiXCR from the 5' RACE reads. The repertoire holds under 85,000 distinct CDR3 sequences, with approximately 8% as singletons. This specimen was PBMCs, taken at surgery. The source is a male donor with early-stage non-small cell lung cancer.

In this sample, this clonotype turned up many times. The chain has TRBV20-1 and TRBJ1-2, with 7 bases lining up with TRBD1. The V gene end was trimmed by 6 bases and the J gene end by 8 bases; junction bases not matched to a gene: 9. Germline CDR1 reads DFQATT; CDR2 reads SNEGSKA (reference sequence). This CDR3 region has 12 residues. CDR3 amino acids: CSAKTGLGGYTF. The CDR3 DNA reads as TGCAGTGCAAAGACAGGGTTGGGCGGCTACACCTTC.

The table lists this clonotype with a few counts. This sequence joins TRBV20-1 and TRBJ1-4; TRBD1 matches 10 bases. Germline V gives CDR1 DFQATT, CDR2 SNEGSKA (reference sequence). With 6 bases clipped from V and 8 bases from J, the junction kept 6 bases outside the gene matches. The CDR3 runs 13 residues. CDR3 region: CSAPDRGNEKLFF. CDR3 bases: TGCAGTGCCCCGGACAGGGGGAACGAAAAACTGTTTTTT.

The chain recombines TRBV13 with TRBJ1-1; D unclear. Germline CDR1 is PRHDT and CDR2 is FYEKMQ (reference sequence). The V and J ends lost 2 bases and 4 bases respectively, with 11 bases between them. The CDR3 consists of 14 residues. The CDR3 DNA reads as TGTGCCAGCAGCTTAAGCAGTACTCTCACTGAAGCTTTCTTT. Protein product: CASSLSSTLTEAFF. Complete variable domain (other parts from reference TRBV13 and TRBJ1-1): AAGVIQSPRHLIKEKRETATLKCYPIPRHDTVYWYQQGPGQDPQFLISFYEKMQSDKGSIPDRFSAQQFSDYHSELNMSSLELGDSALYFCASSLSSTLTEAFFGQGTRLTVV.

This clonotype has at least ten counts. The genes are TRBV7-2 and TRBJ2-1; 11 nucleotides align to TRBD2. Germline V gene lookup returns CDR1 SGHTA and CDR2 FQGNSA. J was trimmed by 4 bases and V by 5 bases; bases with no gene match: 13. This CDR3 is 18 amino acids long. CDR3 DNA sequence: TGTGCCAGCAGCCCGTTCCGTCGGACTAGCGGGCCGTACAATGAGCAGTTCTTC. Translated: CASSPFRRTSGPYNEQFF.

The chain couples TRBV5-1 to TRBJ2-1; 7 nucleotides agree with TRBD2. The CDR3 loop spans 15 amino acids. Germline CDR1 and CDR2: SGHRS and YFSETQ. With 0 bases clipped from V and 4 bases from J, the junction kept 4 bases outside the gene matches. In DNA form, the CDR3 reads TGCGCCAGCAGCTTGGTCAGCGGGATATACAATGAGCAGTTCTTC. Translating gives CASSLVSGIYNEQFF.

J is TRBJ1-1 and V is TRBV19, with D uncertain. The germline gives CDR1 LNHDA, CDR2 SQIVND (reference sequence). This CDR3 comprises 11 residues. Trimming stripped 7 bases from V and 5 bases from J, with 8 bases between. The CDR3 here is CASMIRTEAFF. The CDR3 coding sequence is TGTGCCAGTATGATTAGGACTGAAGCTTTCTTT.

This clonotype was found a few times. The chain is built from TRBV21-1 and TRBJ2-5; TRBD1 was called by the table and not checked on the DNA. TRBV21-1 is shown as a pseudogene. The CDR3 extends over 15 amino acids. DNA for the CDR3: TGTGCCAGCAGCAACCGGACAGGGACGGTAGAGACCCAGTACTTC. Its protein product is CASSNRTGTVETQYF.

This chain connects TRBV29-1 to TRBJ2-3; the D gene is possibly TRBD2 (6 bases). The germline V gene encodes CDR1 SQVTM and CDR2 ANQGSEA. This CDR3 contains 16 residues. The V end lost 4 bases, the J end lost 0 bases, and 17 bases lay between the germline ends. The chain's CDR3 is CSVGEARFSSTDTQYF. Written as DNA, the CDR3 is TGCAGCGTTGGGGAGGCCAGATTTTCTAGCACAGATACGCAGTATTTT.

This clonotype has more than one count but fewer than ten. V usage is TRBV6-5 and J usage is TRBJ2-2, with a tentative D call TRBD2 (6 bases). V lost 6 bases, J lost 1 base, and 15 bases lay in between. CDR1 is MNHEY and CDR2 is SVGAGI in the germline V gene. The CDR3 length is 16 residues. The CDR3 DNA is TGTGCCAGCAGATTTACCGGGACTCTGAACACCGGGGAGCTGTTTTTT. Encoded protein: CASRFTGTLNTGELFF.

This clonotype has a count of ten or more. This chain uses TRBV10-3 with TRBJ2-6; D remains ambiguous. The CDR3 is made up of 15 amino acids. V was cut by 3 bases and J by 6 bases, with 12 bases left in between. Germline CDR1 reads ENHRY; CDR2 reads SYGVKD. Written as DNA, the CDR3 is TGTGCCATCAGTGACCACAACAACGAGGCCAACGTCCTGACTTTC. Amino acid sequence: CAISDHNNEANVLTF.

This clonotype was picked up many times. The chain uses TRBV29-1 and TRBJ2-2, with 11 nucleotides matching TRBD2. Trimming removed 5 bases from V and 6 bases from J; junction bases left unmatched: 8. The CDR3 is 15 amino acids. The germline gives CDR1 SQVTM, CDR2 ANQGSEA. CDR3 sequence (DNA): TGCAGCGTTCGGCTAGCGGGAGGAGGGGCCGGGGAGCTGTTTTTT. Its translation is CSVRLAGGGAGELFF.

In its sample, this clonotype was seen many times. The chain carries TRBV11-2 and TRBJ1-5; D might be TRBD1 (5 bases). Germline V CDR1 and CDR2: SGHAT, FQNNGV. CDR3 length: 13 residues. Trimming stripped 6 bases from V and 5 bases from J, with 11 bases between. The CDR3 sequence: CASSPSGDQPQHF. CDR3 sequence (DNA): TGTGCCAGCAGTCCTTCGGGGGATCAGCCCCAGCATTTT.

The V gene is TRBV7-9, the J gene TRBJ2-7, with 7 bases that match TRBD1. CDR3 length: 15 residues. Unmatched junction bases numbered 10, after V lost 5 bases and J lost 3 bases. Per the germline V gene, CDR1 is SEHNR and CDR2 is FQNEAQ (reference sequence). The DNA of the CDR3 is TGTGCCAGCAGCAACCCCGGGACAGATATCTACGAGCAGTACTTC. This codes for CASSNPGTDIYEQYF.

The table lists this clonotype with a few counts. V gene TRBV5-1 combines with J gene TRBJ1-5, with 8 bases matching TRBD1. J was trimmed by 0 bases and V by 4 bases; bases with no gene match: 6. Germline CDR1 is SGHRS and CDR2 is YFSETQ. The CDR3 consists of 16 residues. CDR3 region: CASSPQGADSNQPQHF. The CDR3, as DNA: TGCGCCAGCAGCCCTCAGGGGGCCGATAGCAATCAGCCCCAGCATTTT.

Note on this clonotype: A read error is possible here, since a much larger clone lies one base away. The chain links TRBV11-2 to TRBJ2-7; no definite D call. Germline loops: CDR1 SGHAT, CDR2 FQNNGV. This CDR3 region has 12 residues. Trimming cost V 3 bases and J 5 bases, with 8 bases left between them. The CDR3 nucleotides read TGTGCCAGCAGCTTCCTGGGGAACGAGCAGTACTTC. Translating it yields CASSFLGNEQYF.

The chain joins TRBV20-1 to TRBJ1-1; D is perhaps TRBD1 (6 bases). Germline lookup yields CDR1 DFQATT and CDR2 SNEGSKA (reference sequence). The CDR3 runs to 14 residues. The ends were cut back, 0 bases at V and 4 bases at J, with 12 bases in the middle. The CDR3 DNA reads as TGCAGTGCTAGAGATCTCACAGGGATCACTGAAGCTTTCTTT. This translates into CSARDLTGITEAFF.

This clonotype was seen ten or more times. V is TRBV10-3 and J is TRBJ1-2; TRBD1 matches at 7 bases. V was pared by 3 bases and J by 2 bases, with 6 bases of the junction left unmatched. Looked up from germline, CDR1 is ENHRY and CDR2 is SYGVKD. The CDR3 has 15 amino acids. As DNA, the CDR3 is TGTGCCATCAGTGAACCCGGACAGGCGAACTATGGCTACACCTTC. This translates into CAISEPGQANYGYTF.

This rearrangement joins TRBV2 to TRBJ2-1; maybe TRBD1 (5 bases). The CDR3 has 17 residues. Deletions cut 2 bases from V and 0 bases from J, with 14 bases between. Germline loops: CDR1 SNHLY, CDR2 FYNNEI. The CDR3 sequence: CASSELPDSLSYNEQFF. The CDR3 DNA reads as TGTGCCAGCAGTGAACTCCCCGACAGTCTCTCCTACAATGAGCAGTTCTTC.

V gene TRBV18 combines with J gene TRBJ2-1; TRBD1 or TRBD2 may be the D gene (7 bases each). V was shortened by 2 bases and J by 9 bases, with 11 bases between the two germline ends. The CDR3 consists of 13 residues. Per germline, CDR1 KGHSH and CDR2 LQKENI. The CDR3 loop is CASSPTGEGEQFF. CDR3 coding DNA: TGTGCCAGCTCACCAACAGGGGAGGGTGAGCAGTTCTTC.

The genes are TRBV6-5 and TRBJ1-1, with D unresolved. Germline CDR1 reads MNHEY; CDR2 reads SVGAGI. V shed 0 bases and J shed 3 bases, with 11 bases lying between them. This CDR3 contains 15 residues. The CDR3 coding sequence is TGTGCCAGCAGTTACTCGAACGGGCCCCACACTGAAGCTTTCTTT. This encodes CASSYSNGPHTEAFF.

This clonotype came up many times. The V gene is TRBV2, the J gene TRBJ2-2; D uncertain. CDR1 and CDR2 (germline): SNHLY, FYNNEI. V dropped 8 bases and J dropped 0 bases, with 7 bases sitting between them. The CDR3 length is 13 residues. The CDR3 is CASEATNTGELFF. In DNA form, the CDR3 reads TGTGCCAGCGAGGCGACGAACACCGGGGAGCTGTTTTTT.

This clonotype was detected many times. The chain is built from TRBV20-1 and TRBJ1-2, with TRBD1 identical over 9 bases. V shed 6 bases and J 2 bases; nucleotides not matched to a gene: 7. The CDR3 spans 14 residues. CDR1 and CDR2 (germline): DFQATT, SNEGSKA (reference sequence). The CDR3 bases are TGCAGTGCACCGAGGACAGGGGTGAACTATGGCTACACCTTC. Amino acid sequence: CSAPRTGVNYGYTF.

The V gene is TRBV11-2, the J gene TRBJ2-1; D is tentatively TRBD1 or TRBD2 (5 bases each). Germline V CDR1 and CDR2: SGHAT, FQNNGV. This CDR3 comprises 15 residues. V shed 5 bases and J shed 9 bases, with 20 bases lying between them. The CDR3 reads CASSPGASLGREQFF. The CDR3 DNA reads as TGTGCCAGCAGCCCCGGGGCGTCGCTAGGCCGTGAGCAGTTCTTC.

This clonotype was detected ten times or more. The chain couples TRBV29-1 to TRBJ1-1, with 8 nucleotides matching TRBD1. The V segment lost 7 bases and the J segment 6 bases; nucleotides outside the gene matches: 4. This CDR3 has 11 residues. Germline-derived CDR1 and CDR2 are SQVTM and ANQGSEA. The CDR3 DNA reads TGCAGCGGGACAGGGTGGGCTGAAGCTTTCTTT. Translated: CSGTGWAEAFF. The full variable domain, rest sourced from reference TRBV29-1 and TRBJ1-1, is SAVISQKPSRDICQRGTSLTIQCQVDSQVTMMFWYRQQPGQSLTLIATANQGSEATYESGFVIDKFPISRPNLTFSTLTVSNMSPEDSSIYLCSGTGWAEAFFGQGTRLTVV.

This clonotype was seen a few times. This chain connects TRBV11-3 to TRBJ2-1; maybe TRBD2 (5 bases). Per germline, CDR1 SGHNT and CDR2 YENEEA. This CDR3 has 16 residues. Trimming took off 5 bases at V and 0 bases at J, with 14 bases between the two ends. Here the CDR3 DNA reads TGTGCCAGCAGCCGAGGACTCCTGAGCTCCTACAATGAGCAGTTCTTC. It is translated as CASSRGLLSSYNEQFF.

Many counts were recorded for this clonotype. The chain uses TRBV7-9 and TRBJ2-5, with 7 nucleotides matching TRBD1. The V gene end was trimmed by 5 bases and the J gene end by 5 bases; junction bases not matched to a gene: 8. The length of the CDR3 is 14 residues. The V gene's germline CDR1 is SEHNR and CDR2 FQNEAQ (reference sequence). The CDR3 reads CASSRRDRAETQYF. The CDR3 coding sequence is TGTGCCAGCAGCCGAAGAGACAGGGCCGAGACCCAGTACTTC. The variable domain in full, with the rest retrieved from reference TRBV7-9 and TRBJ2-5, is DTGVSQNPRHKITKRGQNVTFRCDPISEHNRLYWYRQTLGQGPEFLTYFQNEAQLEKSRLLSDRFSAERPKGSFSTLEIQRTEQGDSAMYLCASSRRDRAETQYFGPGTRLLVL.

This clonotype was found many times. The rearrangement joins TRBV29-1 to TRBJ1-5; D remains unclear. V lost 5 bases to trimming and J lost 0 bases, with 8 bases between them. The V gene's germline CDR1 is SQVTM and CDR2 ANQGSEA. The CDR3 sequence is 13 residues long. The CDR3 DNA reads TGCAGCGTTCGAGAAAATAGCAATCAGCCCCAGCATTTT. Its translation is CSVRENSNQPQHF.